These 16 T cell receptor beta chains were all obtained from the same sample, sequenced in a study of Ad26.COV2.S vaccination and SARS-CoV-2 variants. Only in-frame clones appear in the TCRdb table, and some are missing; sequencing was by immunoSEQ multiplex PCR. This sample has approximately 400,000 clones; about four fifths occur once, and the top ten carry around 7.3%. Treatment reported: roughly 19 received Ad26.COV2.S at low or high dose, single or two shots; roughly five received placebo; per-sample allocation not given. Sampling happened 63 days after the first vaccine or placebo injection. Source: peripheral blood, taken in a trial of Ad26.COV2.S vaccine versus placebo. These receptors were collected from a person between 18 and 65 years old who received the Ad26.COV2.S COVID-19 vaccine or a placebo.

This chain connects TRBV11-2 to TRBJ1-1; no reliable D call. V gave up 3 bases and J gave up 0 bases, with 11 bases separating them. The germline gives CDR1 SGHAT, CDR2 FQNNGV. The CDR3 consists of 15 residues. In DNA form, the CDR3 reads TGTGCCAGCAGCTTGCAGTGGCCTATGAACACTGAAGCTTTCTTT. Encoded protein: CASSLQWPMNTEAFF. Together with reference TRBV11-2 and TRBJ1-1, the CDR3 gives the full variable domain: EAGVAQSPRYKIIEKRQSVAFWCNPISGHATLYWYQQILGQGPKLLIQFQNNGVVDDSQLPKDRFSAERLKGVDSTLKIQPAKLEDSAVYLCASSLQWPMNTEAFFGQGTRLTVV.

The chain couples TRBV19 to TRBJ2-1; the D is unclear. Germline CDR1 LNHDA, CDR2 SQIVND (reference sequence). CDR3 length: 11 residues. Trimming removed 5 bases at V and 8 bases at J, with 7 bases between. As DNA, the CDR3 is TGTGCCAGTAGTGAGGTTGATGAGCAGTTCTTC. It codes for CASSEVDEQFF.

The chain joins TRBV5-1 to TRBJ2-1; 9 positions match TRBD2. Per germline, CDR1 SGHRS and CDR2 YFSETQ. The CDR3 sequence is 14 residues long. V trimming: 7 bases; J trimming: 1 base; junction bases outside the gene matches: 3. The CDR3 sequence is CASYTSGSYNEQFF. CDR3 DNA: TGCGCCAGCTATACTAGCGGGTCCTACAATGAGCAGTTCTTC. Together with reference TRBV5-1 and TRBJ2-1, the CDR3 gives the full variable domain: KAGVTQTPRYLIKTRGQQVTLSCSPISGHRSVSWYQQTPGQGLQFLFEYFSETQRNKGNFPGRFSGRQFSNSRSEMNVSTLELGDSALYLCASYTSGSYNEQFFGPGTRLTVL.

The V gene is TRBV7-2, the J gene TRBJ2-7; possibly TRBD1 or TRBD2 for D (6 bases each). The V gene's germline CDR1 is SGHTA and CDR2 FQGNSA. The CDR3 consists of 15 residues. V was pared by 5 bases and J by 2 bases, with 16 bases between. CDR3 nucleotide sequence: TGTGCCAGCAGCCCTAGGGGGACTGGCGCCTACGAGCAGTACTTC. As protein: CASSPRGTGAYEQYF.

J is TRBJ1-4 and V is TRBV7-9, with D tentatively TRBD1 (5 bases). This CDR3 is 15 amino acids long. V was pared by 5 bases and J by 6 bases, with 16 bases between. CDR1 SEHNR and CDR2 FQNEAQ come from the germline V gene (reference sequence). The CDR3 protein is CASSRFGGVDEKLFF. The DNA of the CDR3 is TGTGCCAGCAGCCGTTTTGGGGGGGTAGATGAAAAACTGTTTTTT.

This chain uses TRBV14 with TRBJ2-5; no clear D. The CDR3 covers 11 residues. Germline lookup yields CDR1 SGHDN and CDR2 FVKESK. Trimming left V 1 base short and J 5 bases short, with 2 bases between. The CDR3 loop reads CASSQAETQYF. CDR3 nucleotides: TGTGCCAGCAGCCAAGCGGAGACCCAGTACTTC.

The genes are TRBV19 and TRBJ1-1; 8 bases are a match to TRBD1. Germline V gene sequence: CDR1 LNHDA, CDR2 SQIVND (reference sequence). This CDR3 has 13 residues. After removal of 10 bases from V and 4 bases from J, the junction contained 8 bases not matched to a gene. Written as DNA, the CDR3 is TGTGCCACGAGGACAGGGATGGTCACTGAAGCTTTCTTT. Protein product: CATRTGMVTEAFF.

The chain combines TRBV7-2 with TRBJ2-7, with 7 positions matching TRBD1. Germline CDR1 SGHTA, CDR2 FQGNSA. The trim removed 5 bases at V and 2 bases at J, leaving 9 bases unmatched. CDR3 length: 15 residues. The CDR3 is CASSLRQGSAYEQYF. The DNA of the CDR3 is TGTGCCAGCAGCCTAAGACAGGGTTCGGCCTACGAGCAGTACTTC.

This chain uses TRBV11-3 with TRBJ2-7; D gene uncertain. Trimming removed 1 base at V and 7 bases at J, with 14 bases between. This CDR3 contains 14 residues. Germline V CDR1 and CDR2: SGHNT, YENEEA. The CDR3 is CASSLGRLNREQYF. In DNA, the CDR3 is TGTGCCAGCAGCTTAGGCAGACTGAATCGGGAGCAGTACTTC.

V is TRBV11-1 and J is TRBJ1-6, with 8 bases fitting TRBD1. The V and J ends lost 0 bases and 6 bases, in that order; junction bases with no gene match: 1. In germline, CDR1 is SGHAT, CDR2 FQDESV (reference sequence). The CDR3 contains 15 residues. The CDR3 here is CASSLATGVNSPLHF. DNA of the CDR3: TGTGCCAGCAGCTTAGCGACAGGGGTTAATTCACCCCTCCACTTT. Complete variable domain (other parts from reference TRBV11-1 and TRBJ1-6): EAEVAQSPRYKITEKSQAVAFWCDPISGHATLYWYRQILGQGPELLVQFQDESVVDDSQLPKDRFSAERLKGVDSTLKIQPAELGDSAMYLCASSLATGVNSPLHFGNGTRLTVT.

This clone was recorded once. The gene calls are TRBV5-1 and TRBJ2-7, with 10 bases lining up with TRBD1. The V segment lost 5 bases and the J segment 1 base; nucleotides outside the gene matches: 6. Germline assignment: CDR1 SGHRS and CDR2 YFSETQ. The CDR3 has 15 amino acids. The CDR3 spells CASRGRTGGSYEQYF. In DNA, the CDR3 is TGCGCCAGCAGAGGTCGGACAGGGGGTTCCTACGAGCAGTACTTC.

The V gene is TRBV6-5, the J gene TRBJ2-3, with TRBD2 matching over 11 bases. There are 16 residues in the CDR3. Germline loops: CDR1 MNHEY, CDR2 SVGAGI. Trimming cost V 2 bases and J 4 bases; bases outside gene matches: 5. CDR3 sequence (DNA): TGTGCCAGCAGTTACCAGCCGGGACTAGCGGCAGATACGCAGTATTTT. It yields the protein CASSYQPGLAADTQYF.

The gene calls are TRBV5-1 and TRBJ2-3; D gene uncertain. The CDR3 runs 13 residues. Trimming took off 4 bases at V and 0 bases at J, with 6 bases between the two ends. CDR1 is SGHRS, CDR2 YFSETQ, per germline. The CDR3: CASSLTSTDTQYF. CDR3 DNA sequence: TGCGCCAGCAGCCTAACTAGCACAGATACGCAGTATTTT.

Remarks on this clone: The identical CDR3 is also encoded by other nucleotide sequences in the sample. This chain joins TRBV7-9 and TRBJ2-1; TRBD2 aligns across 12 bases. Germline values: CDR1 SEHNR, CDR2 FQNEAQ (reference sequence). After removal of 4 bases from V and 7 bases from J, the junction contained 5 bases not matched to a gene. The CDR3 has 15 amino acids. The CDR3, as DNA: TGTGCCAGCAGCTACCTAGCGGGGGGGCGTAATGAGCAGTTCTTC. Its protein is CASSYLAGGRNEQFF. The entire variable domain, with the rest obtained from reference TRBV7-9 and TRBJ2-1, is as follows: DTGVSQNPRHKITKRGQNVTFRCDPISEHNRLYWYRQTLGQGPEFLTYFQNEAQLEKSRLLSDRFSAERPKGSFSTLEIQRTEQGDSAMYLCASSYLAGGRNEQFFGPGTRLTVL.

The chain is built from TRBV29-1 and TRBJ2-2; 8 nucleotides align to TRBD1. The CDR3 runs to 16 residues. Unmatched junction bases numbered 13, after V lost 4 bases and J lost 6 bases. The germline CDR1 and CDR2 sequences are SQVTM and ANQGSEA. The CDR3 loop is CSVVRQGASLSGELFF. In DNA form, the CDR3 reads TGCAGCGTTGTAAGGCAGGGGGCATCTCTCTCCGGGGAGCTGTTTTTT.

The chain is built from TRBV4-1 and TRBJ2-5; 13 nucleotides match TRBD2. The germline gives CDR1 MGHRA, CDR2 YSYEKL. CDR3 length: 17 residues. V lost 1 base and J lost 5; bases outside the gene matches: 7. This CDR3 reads CASSQGLTSGRVETQYF. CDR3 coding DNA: TGCGCCAGCAGCCAAGGACTAACTAGCGGGAGGGTGGAGACCCAGTACTTC.